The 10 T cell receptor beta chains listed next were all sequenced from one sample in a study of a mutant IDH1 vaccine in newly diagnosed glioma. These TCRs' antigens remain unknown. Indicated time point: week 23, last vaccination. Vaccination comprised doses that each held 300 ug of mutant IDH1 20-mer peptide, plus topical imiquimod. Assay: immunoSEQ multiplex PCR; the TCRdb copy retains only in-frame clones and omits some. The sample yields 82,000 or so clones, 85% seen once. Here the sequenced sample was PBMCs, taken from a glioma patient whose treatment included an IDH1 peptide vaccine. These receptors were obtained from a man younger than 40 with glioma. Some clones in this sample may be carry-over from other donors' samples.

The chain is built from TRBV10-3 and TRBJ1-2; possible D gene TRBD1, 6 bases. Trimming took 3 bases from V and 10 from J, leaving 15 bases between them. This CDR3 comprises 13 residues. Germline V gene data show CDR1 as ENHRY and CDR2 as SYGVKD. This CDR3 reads CAISDRRDKDYTF. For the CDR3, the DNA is TGTGCCATCAGTGATAGGAGGGACAAAGACTACACCTTC.

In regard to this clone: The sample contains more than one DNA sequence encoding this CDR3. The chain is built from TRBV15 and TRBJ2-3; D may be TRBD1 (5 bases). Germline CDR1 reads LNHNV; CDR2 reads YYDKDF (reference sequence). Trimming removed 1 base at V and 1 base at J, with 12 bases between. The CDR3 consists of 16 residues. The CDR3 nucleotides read TGTGCCACCAGCAGAGGGTTAGGGGTAGGCACAGATACGCAGTATTTT. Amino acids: CATSRGLGVGTDTQYF. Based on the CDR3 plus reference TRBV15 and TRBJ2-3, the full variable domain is DAMVIQNPRYQVTQFGKPVTLSCSQTLNHNVMYWYQQKSSQAPKLLFHYYDKDFNNEADTPDNFQSRRPNTSFCFLDIRSPGLGDTAMYLCATSRGLGVGTDTQYFGPGTRLTVL.

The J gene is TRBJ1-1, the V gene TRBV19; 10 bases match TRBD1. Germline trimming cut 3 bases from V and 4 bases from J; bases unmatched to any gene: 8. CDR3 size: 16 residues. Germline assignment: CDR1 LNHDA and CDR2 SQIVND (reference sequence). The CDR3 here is CASSIGTGDRGTEAFF. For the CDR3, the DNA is TGTGCCAGTAGTATCGGGACAGGGGATAGGGGCACTGAAGCTTTCTTT.

The CDR3 is CASSPEPYSPLHF. The CDR3 DNA reads as TGTGCCAGCAGCCCGGAGCCCTATTCACCCCTCCACTTT. The chain couples TRBV5-6 to TRBJ1-6; D remains ambiguous. V was clipped by 4 bases and J by 8 bases, with 10 bases between them. Germline CDR1 SGHDT, CDR2 YYEEEE. The CDR3 sequence is 13 residues long.

The CDR3 is CASGETNTEAFF. CDR3 DNA sequence: TGCGCCAGCGGGGAAACGAACACTGAAGCTTTCTTT. V gene TRBV5-1 combines with J gene TRBJ1-1; no clear D gene. In germline, CDR1 is SGHRS, CDR2 YFSETQ. V lost 7 bases to trimming and J lost 1 base, with 8 bases between them. The CDR3 totals 12 residues.

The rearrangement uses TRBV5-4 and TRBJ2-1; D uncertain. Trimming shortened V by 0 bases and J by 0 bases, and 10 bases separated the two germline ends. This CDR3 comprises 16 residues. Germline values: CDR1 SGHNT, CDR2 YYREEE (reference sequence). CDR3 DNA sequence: TGTGCCAGCAGCTTGGGGTCCCGAAGCTCCTACAATGAGCAGTTCTTC. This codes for CASSLGSRSSYNEQFF. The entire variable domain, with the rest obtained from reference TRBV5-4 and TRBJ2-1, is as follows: ETGVTQSPTHLIKTRGQQVTLRCSSQSGHNTVSWYQQALGQGPQFIFQYYREEENGRGNFPPRFSGLQFPNYSSELNVNALELDDSALYLCASSLGSRSSYNEQFFGPGTRLTVL.

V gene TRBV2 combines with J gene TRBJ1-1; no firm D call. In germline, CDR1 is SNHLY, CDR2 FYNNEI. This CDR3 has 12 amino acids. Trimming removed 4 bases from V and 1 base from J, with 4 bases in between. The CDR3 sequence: CASSGGNTEAFF. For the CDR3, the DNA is TGTGCCAGCAGTGGTGGGAACACTGAAGCTTTCTTT. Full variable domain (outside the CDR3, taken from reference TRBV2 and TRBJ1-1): EPEVTQTPSHQVTQMGQEVILRCVPISNHLYFYWYRQILGQKVEFLVSFYNNEISEKSEIFDDQFSVERPDGSNFTLKIRSTKLEDSAMYFCASSGGNTEAFFGQGTRLTVV.

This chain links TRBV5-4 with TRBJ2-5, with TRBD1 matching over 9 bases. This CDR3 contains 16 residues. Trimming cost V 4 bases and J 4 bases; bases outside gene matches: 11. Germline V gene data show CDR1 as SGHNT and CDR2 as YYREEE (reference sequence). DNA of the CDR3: TGTGCCAGCAGCGGTTCGGACAGGGGCCTCCCAGAGACCCAGTACTTC. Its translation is CASSGSDRGLPETQYF.

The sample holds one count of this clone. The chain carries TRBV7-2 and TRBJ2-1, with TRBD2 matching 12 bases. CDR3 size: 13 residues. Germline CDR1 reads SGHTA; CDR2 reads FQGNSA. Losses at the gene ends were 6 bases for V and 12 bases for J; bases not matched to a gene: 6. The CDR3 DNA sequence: TGTGCCAGCAGTTCCCAACTAGCGGGGGGGCAGTTCTTC. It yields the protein CASSSQLAGGQFF.

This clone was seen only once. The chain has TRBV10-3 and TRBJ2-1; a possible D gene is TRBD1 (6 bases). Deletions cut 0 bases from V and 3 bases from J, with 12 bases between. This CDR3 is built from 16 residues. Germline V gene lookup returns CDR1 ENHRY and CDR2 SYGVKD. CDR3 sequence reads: CAISESKGEFYNEQFF. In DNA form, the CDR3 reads TGTGCCATCAGTGAGTCGAAGGGGGAATTCTACAATGAGCAGTTCTTC.